These 10 T cell receptor beta chains were all obtained from the same sample, sequenced in a study of blood T cell repertoires in COVID-19. Measured with immunoSEQ multiplex PCR; TCRdb has only the in-frame clones, and not every one. The data contain 250,000 to 350,000 clones, roughly 90% of them singletons. The sample was peripheral blood. These receptors were taken from a man aged 25-40 years with acute or convalescent COVID-19.

The V call is TRBV27, the J call TRBJ2-7, with a possible D match to TRBD1 (5 bases). This CDR3 has 14 amino acids. V lost 5 bases and J lost 2, with 13 bases in between. Germline CDR1 MNHEY, CDR2 SMNVEV (reference sequence). The chain's CDR3 is CASSRRGRAYEQYF. DNA of the CDR3: TGTGCCAGCAGTAGAAGGGGCAGAGCCTACGAGCAGTACTTC.

Written as DNA, the CDR3 is TGTGCCAGCAGTCCTCGACAAAGCTATGGCTACACCTTC. This translates into CASSPRQSYGYTF. The chain employs TRBV5-4 and TRBJ1-2; D remains ambiguous. The ends were cut back, 5 bases at V and 4 bases at J, with 12 bases in the middle. The CDR3 sequence is 13 residues long. Looked up from germline, CDR1 is SGHNT and CDR2 is YYREEE (reference sequence).

With regard to this clone: An end of the junction differs from the germline gene, which may be a read error. This chain links TRBV27 with TRBJ1-1; a weak D match, TRBD1 (5 bases). Germline V gene sequence: CDR1 MNHEY, CDR2 SMNVEV (reference sequence). The CDR3 consists of 13 residues. CDR3 bases: TGTGCCAGCAGTTGGGAGGCCTTAGGGGTATGGGTTTTT. Protein sequence: CASSWEALGVWVF.

This rearrangement joins TRBV30 to TRBJ1-6, with D tentatively TRBD1 (5 bases). Trimming pared 1 base from V and 5 bases from J, leaving 6 bases between. The V gene's germline CDR1 is GTSNPN and CDR2 SVGIG (reference sequence). The CDR3 has 13 residues. The CDR3 region has the DNA TGTGCCTGGAGTGGACAGAATAATTCACCCCTCCACTTT. It translates to CAWSGQNNSPLHF.

The chain has TRBV27 and TRBJ1-6; 9 bases agree with TRBD1. Germline V gene data show CDR1 as MNHEY and CDR2 as SMNVEV (reference sequence). The CDR3 length is 15 residues. V shed 6 bases and J 7 bases; nucleotides not matched to a gene: 7. DNA for the CDR3: TGTGCCAGCAGGGCCACAGGGGGCTGGAATTCACCCCTCCACTTT. This translates into CASRATGGWNSPLHF.

CDR3 DNA: TGCGCCAGCAGCTTCAGGGCCGCGAACACCGGGGAGCTGTTTTTT. It is translated as CASSFRAANTGELFF. V gene TRBV5-1 combines with J gene TRBJ2-2; D is possibly TRBD1 (5 bases). Germline V CDR1 and CDR2: SGHRS, YFSETQ. CDR3 length: 15 amino acids. Trimming took 2 bases from V and 0 from J, leaving 8 bases between them.

For the CDR3, the DNA is TGTGCCAGCAGTTACTCGGAGGCGAAGAATGGCTACACCTTC. This sequence encodes CASSYSEAKNGYTF. The chain carries TRBV6-5 and TRBJ1-2; D is unclear. Germline V lookup: CDR1 MNHEY, CDR2 SVGAGI. The CDR3 spans 14 residues. The V and J ends lost 0 bases and 6 bases respectively, with 11 bases between them.

This chain uses TRBV6-5 with TRBJ1-2; possible D gene TRBD1, 5 bases. This CDR3 is built from 13 residues. Between the trimmed V and J ends, which lost 0 bases and 7 bases, there was a span of 9 bases. The germline V gene encodes CDR1 MNHEY and CDR2 SVGAGI. CDR3 amino acids: CASSYSRGSGYTF. The CDR3 bases are TGTGCCAGCAGTTACTCACGGGGGAGTGGCTACACCTTC.

This clone was picked up a small number of times. V usage is TRBV20-1 and J usage is TRBJ2-7; TRBD2 agrees at 12 bases. Unmatched junction bases numbered 15, after V lost 6 bases and J lost 9 bases. Germline V lookup: CDR1 DFQATT, CDR2 SNEGSKA (reference sequence). The CDR3 is 15 amino acids. The CDR3 bases are TGCAGTGCAAGTACGAGACTAGCGGGAGACTTGGTGCAGTACTTC. Translating gives CSASTRLAGDLVQYF.

The V and J genes are TRBV5-6 and TRBJ2-7; TRBD2 is a possible D gene (6 bases). Germline lookup yields CDR1 SGHDT and CDR2 YYEEEE. This CDR3 is 14 amino acids long. The germline V and J ends were trimmed by 4 bases and 3 bases, with 14 bases remaining between them. CDR3 DNA sequence: TGTGCCAGCAGCCGGGGACTCGGTGACTACGAGCAGTACTTC. As protein: CASSRGLGDYEQYF.